Listed below are T cell receptor beta chains from one sample, sequenced in a study of blood T cell repertoires in COVID-19. TCRdb's copy holds only in-frame clones and misses some; the assay was immunoSEQ multiplex PCR. The data contain around 190,000 clones, roughly nine tenths of them singletons. The sequencing sample was made of peripheral blood. These receptors all come from an older man with active or convalescent COVID-19. Each CDR3 is given with its conserved first and last residue. A D gene is named only where the DNA matches it firmly. Size tells how often a clone was seen (once, few, many) or the class of an expanded clone, and some rows leave it out.

j_call,d_call,v_call,clone_size,cdr3_nt,cdr3_aa
TRBJ1-2,TRBD1,TRBV7-9,-,TGTGCCAGCAGCTTAGCACAGGGGGCTGGCTACACCTTC,CASSLAQGAGYTF
TRBJ2-3,TRBD2,TRBV9,-,TGTGCCAGCAGCGCCGGACGGGACTACCATACTAGCACAGATACGCAGTATTTT,CASSAGRDYHTSTDTQYF
TRBJ1-2,-,TRBV7-8,-,TGTGCCAGCAGCTTAACGGAACAGTTATATGGCTACACCTTC,CASSLTEQLYGYTF
TRBJ2-7,-,TRBV2,few,TGTGCCAGCAGTTATCGGCAGGGGTATCCTTACGAGCAGTACTTC,CASSYRQGYPYEQYF
TRBJ1-1,-,TRBV3-1/TRBV3-2,-,TGTGCCAGCAGCCCCTGGGGGCAGGTAGGGGGCACTGAAGCTTTCTTT,CASSPWGQVGGTEAFF
TRBJ2-2,TRBD1,TRBV15,-,TGTGCCACCAGCAGTCACACCGGGACAGGGGCTACCGGGGAGCTGTTTTTT,CATSSHTGTGATGELFF
TRBJ2-2,TRBD1,TRBV24-1,-,TGTGCCACCAGTGCGCGGACAGGGGCCGGGGAGCTGTTTTTT,CATSARTGAGELFF
TRBJ1-6,-,TRBV10-2,few,TGCGCCAGCAGTGATCCCGGGGATTCACCCCTCCACTTT,CASSDPGDSPLHF
TRBJ1-2,TRBD1,TRBV9,-,TGTGCCAGCACCCAGGGGGCGCGGGACTATGGCTACACCTTC,CASTQGARDYGYTF
TRBJ2-7,-,TRBV30,-,TGTGCCTGGAGCGGCTCAGGGTTCAGCTCCTACGAGCAGTACTTC,CAWSGSGFSSYEQYF
TRBJ2-3,-,TRBV6-2/TRBV6-3,-,TGTGCCAGCAGTTACGGGGACATCAACACAGATACGCAGTATTTT,CASSYGDINTDTQYF
TRBJ1-1,-,TRBV5-5,-,TGTGCCAGCAGCCACAGGATGAACACTGAAGCTTTCTTT,CASSHRMNTEAFF
TRBJ1-4,-,TRBV19,-,TGTGCCAGTAGTATAGCGGGGAGGGAAAAACTGTTTTTT,CASSIAGREKLFF
TRBJ1-2,TRBD1,TRBV24-1,once,TGTGCCACCAGTGAGCCGGGACAGGCCGGTGGCTACACCTTC,CATSEPGQAGGYTF
TRBJ1-2,-,TRBV7-2,-,TGTGCCAGCAGCCATTATGGTAGGGGGAGGGAGGACTATGGCTACACCTTC,CASSHYGRGREDYGYTF
TRBJ1-6,-,TRBV25-1,-,TGTGCCAGCGGGGAGGGAGCACATTCACCCCTCCACTTT,CASGEGAHSPLHF
TRBJ2-1,TRBD2,TRBV7-2,-,TGTGCCAGCAGCTTAGGACTAGCGCCCAATGAGCAGTTCTTC,CASSLGLAPNEQFF
TRBJ2-7,TRBD2,TRBV5-4,-,TGTGCCAGCAGCCTCGGGACTAGCGGCGTTGGATACGAGCAGTACTTC,CASSLGTSGVGYEQYF
TRBJ2-7,TRBD1,TRBV15,-,TGTGCCACCAGAAACCCCGGGACAGGGATCTACGAGCAGTACTTC,CATRNPGTGIYEQYF
TRBJ2-2,-,TRBV10-1,-,TGCGCCAGCAGTGAGGAAAACACGGGGGTGGGAGAAACCGGCGGGGAGCTGTTTTTT,CASSEENTGVGETGGELFF
TRBJ2-5,TRBD2,TRBV7-2,-,TGTGCCAGCAGCTCTGGACTAGCGGGGGGGCCGGAGACCCAGTACTTC,CASSSGLAGGPETQYF
TRBJ1-6,TRBD1,TRBV30,-,TGTGCCTGGAGTGTCCTCGGACAGGGAAATTCACCCCTCCACTTT,CAWSVLGQGNSPLHF
TRBJ2-1,-,TRBV6-5,-,TGTGCCAGCAGTTACTCGGGTGGGCAGGGTCAGTTCTTC,CASSYSGGQGQFF
TRBJ2-1,-,TRBV18,-,TGTGCCAGCTCACCACAAGAGGGGGTAGGAGAGCAGTTCTTC,CASSPQEGVGEQFF
TRBJ2-7,-,TRBV6-2/TRBV6-3,few,TGTGCCAGCAGTTACGGGGTCGGGCAGGGCAACTACGAGCAGTACTTC,CASSYGVGQGNYEQYF
TRBJ2-1,TRBD2,TRBV10-1,-,TGCGCCAGCAGTGATCGGCGGGGGAGCTCCTACAATGAGCAGTTCTTC,CASSDRRGSSYNEQFF
TRBJ1-4,TRBD1,TRBV5-1,once,TGCGCCAGCAGCTATAGGGGGCTAGACGAAAAACTGTTTTTT,CASSYRGLDEKLFF
TRBJ1-1,-,TRBV18,-,TGTGCCAGCTCACCTCGTGGGGGGGGGCCGAACACTGAAGCTTTCTTT,CASSPRGGGPNTEAFF
TRBJ1-5,-,TRBV5-1,-,TGCGCCAGCAGCTTGATACAGGGCGGTCAGCCCCAGCATTTT,CASSLIQGGQPQHF
TRBJ1-5,-,TRBV28,-,TGTGCCAGCAGACTTCCCCCCATGAGTCAGCCCCAGCATTTT,CASRLPPMSQPQHF
TRBJ2-1,TRBD1,TRBV2,-,TGTGCCAGCAGTGAGGTGGTAGGCGGGACAGGGGTATTCTGGGGGACCTACAATGAGCAGTTCTTC,CASSEVVGGTGVFWGTYNEQFF
TRBJ1-1,-,TRBV18,-,TGTGCCAGCTCACCACAGGGGGATCTATCGGCTTTCTTT,CASSPQGDLSAFF
TRBJ1-3,-,TRBV7-2,-,TGTGCCAGCAGCCTAGCCGGGACAATCATGAACACCATATATTTT,CASSLAGTIMNTIYF
TRBJ1-1,-,TRBV5-1,-,TGCGCCAGCAGCTTGGACAGAATGAACACTGAAGCTTTCTTT,CASSLDRMNTEAFF
TRBJ1-2,-,TRBV5-4,-,TGTGCCAGCAGCTTGGCCAGGTTGCGGGGTGACTATGGCTACACCTTC,CASSLARLRGDYGYTF
TRBJ2-7,-,TRBV5-4,-,TGTGCCAGCAGCTTGGGGGGGGGCGCAAAGTCCTACGAGCAGTACTTC,CASSLGGGAKSYEQYF
TRBJ2-7,-,TRBV7-2,-,TGTGCCAGCAGTAGAACAGGGGAGGCGGCCTACGAGCAGTACTTC,CASSRTGEAAYEQYF
TRBJ1-6,-,TRBV28,-,TGTGCCAGCAGCCCGGGTATGTCACCCCTCCACTTT,CASSPGMSPLHF
TRBJ2-5,TRBD1,TRBV5-1,-,TGCGCCAGCAGCTGGGGACAGGGACGAGAGACCCAGTACTTC,CASSWGQGRETQYF
TRBJ1-4,TRBD1,TRBV18,-,TGTGCCAGCTCACCGACACAGGGGGTGGCACCTAATGAAAAACTGTTTTTT,CASSPTQGVAPNEKLFF
TRBJ1-6,TRBD1,TRBV5-6,-,TGTGCCAGCAACAAAGGGGACAGACAAACACCCCTCCACTTT,CASNKGDRQTPLHF
TRBJ2-3,-,TRBV28,-,TGTGCCAGCAGCGGTACGGGACTCCCAGATCCCACAGATACGCAGTATTTT,CASSGTGLPDPTDTQYF
TRBJ1-5,TRBD1,TRBV24-1,-,TGTGCCACCAGTGTCTCCAAACAGGGGCACAATCAGCCCCAGCATTTT,CATSVSKQGHNQPQHF
TRBJ2-3,TRBD2,TRBV18,-,TGTGCCAGCTCACCTGACGGGACTAGCTTCACAGATACGCAGTATTTT,CASSPDGTSFTDTQYF